This entry concerns a single T cell receptor (beta chain). This sample was included in a study of blood T cell repertoires in COVID-19. Across the study: Both acute and convalescent COVID-19 samples were obtained from the United States, Italy and Spain. PBMCs, B-cell-depleted T cells, or T cells provided the cDNA or gDNA that made up the material.

Profiling relied on immunoSEQ multiplex PCR, and the TCRdb table lists in-frame clones only, not all of them. This sample carries over 85,000 clones, 75% to 80% of them seen once, and the ten largest clones take 16%. Trimming removed 1 base from V and 8 bases from J; junction bases left unmatched: 5. CDR3 size: 14 residues. Per germline, CDR1 SGHVS and CDR2 FQNEAQ. The sequence came from an elderly woman with active or convalescent COVID-19. Specimen: peripheral blood. V and J are TRBV7-8 and TRBJ2-4, with 7 bases fitting TRBD1. The CDR3 here is CASSLVGQSDIQYF. The CDR3 DNA is TGTGCCAGCAGCTTAGTGGGACAGTCAGACATTCAGTACTTC.